These T cell receptor beta chains were read from a single sample in a study of cytomegalovirus exposure and HLA in healthy donors. Here immunoSEQ multiplex PCR was the method, and the copy in TCRdb shows in-frame clones only, minus some. The table shows under 150,000 clones, with around four fifths occurring only once. Sequenced input: PBMCs. The source of these receptors is a woman between 40 and 55 years old in good health and CMV-seropositive. The conserved cysteine and the conserved F or W are not part of the CDR3 here. Each record gives: CDR3 protein, V gene, J gene.

ASSLSSQETQY	TRBV7-3	TRBJ2-5
ASSLAPVNTGELF	TRBV5-1	TRBJ2-2
ASSVHPGENSPLH	TRBV9	TRBJ1-6
ASSLPGLAEDTDTQY	TRBV5-6	TRBJ2-3
ASSTTTGVSTDTQY	TRBV19	TRBJ2-3
ASSTTGGGLETQY	TRBV19	TRBJ2-5
ASSKASGGANEQF	TRBV21-1	TRBJ2-1
ASSPGLGRKDSGANVLT	TRBV10-1	TRBJ2-6
ASSLAGSLGDEQF	TRBV7-2	TRBJ2-1
ASSWTGTNTEAF	TRBV5-1	TRBJ1-1
ASSQIQGANSPLH	TRBV14	TRBJ1-6
ASSSGGGANVLT	TRBV5-5	TRBJ2-6
ASSYAVERETQY	TRBV6-1	TRBJ2-5
ASGETGNYGYT	TRBV10-2	TRBJ1-2
ATSRGTTYEQY	TRBV15	TRBJ2-7
ASSQDGLYEQY	TRBV4-1	-
ASSFPTQETQY	TRBV7-2	TRBJ2-5
ASTKMGQGKDTQY	TRBV19	TRBJ2-3
ASSFPGESYNEQF	TRBV5-1	TRBJ2-1
AISLLLVGLAGGQSTQY	TRBV10-3	TRBJ2-5
ASSLRGGRASEQY	TRBV7-8	TRBJ2-7
ASSFGGRNTIY	TRBV28	TRBJ1-3
ATSRATAGAYEQY	TRBV15	TRBJ2-7
ASSDGQVPGYT	TRBV6-6	TRBJ1-2
ASSPPSVYGYT	TRBV18	TRBJ1-2
ASSLTSGGTEAF	TRBV7-3	TRBJ1-1
ASTVSYEQY	TRBV6-1	-
SSTHGGAKAF	TRBV7-9	TRBJ1-1
ASTTAAGFGNEQF	TRBV6-6	TRBJ2-1
ASRTGSQPQH	TRBV28	TRBJ1-5
ASSQEGTQY	TRBV7-9	TRBJ2-5
ASSQASTEAF	TRBV4-3	TRBJ1-1
ASSLPINTGTGDTQY	TRBV5-4	TRBJ2-3
ASSQVQGAYGYT	TRBV4-1	TRBJ1-2
ASSDQADTQY	TRBV9	TRBJ2-3
ASSQDVGATGELF	TRBV4-3	TRBJ2-2
ASSSRGLSTDTRY	TRBV5-1	TRBJ2-3
ASSLNFGPQGGYT	TRBV7-2	TRBJ1-2